Listed here are 25 T cell receptor beta chains from one sample, sequenced in a study of blood T cell repertoires in COVID-19. TCRdb keeps only in-frame clones here, not all; method: immunoSEQ multiplex PCR. Here the sample spans roughly 130,000 clones, 86% being singletons. The sample consisted of peripheral blood. Receptor source: a man aged 40-49 years with acute or convalescent COVID-19.

V is TRBV20-1 and J is TRBJ1-4; D remains ambiguous. Trimming removed 5 bases from V and 5 bases from J, with 6 bases in between. Germline values: CDR1 DFQATT, CDR2 SNEGSKA (reference sequence). This CDR3 is built from 11 residues. The CDR3 DNA reads as TGCAGTGCTTCGGAGAATGAAAAACTGTTTTTT. This sequence encodes CSASENEKLFF.

This clone was detected only once. This CDR3 reads CASGSFTSGTGKLRPSTDTQYF. DNA of the CDR3: TGTGCTAGTGGTTCGTTTACATCCGGGACAGGGAAACTCCGACCTAGCACAGATACGCAGTATTTT. The J gene is TRBJ2-3, the V gene TRBV12-5; 9 nucleotides align to TRBD1. Germline CDR1 reads LGHNT; CDR2 reads FRNRAP. The CDR3 length is 22 residues. V shed 4 bases and J 0 bases; nucleotides not matched to a gene: 23. Full variable domain (outside the CDR3, taken from reference TRBV12-5 and TRBJ2-3): DARVTQTPRHKVTEMGQEVTMRCQPILGHNTVFWYRQTMMQGLELLAYFRNRAPLDDSGMPKDRFSAEMPDATLATLKIQPSEPRDSAVYFCASGSFTSGTGKLRPSTDTQYFGPGTRLTVL.

V and J are TRBV30 and TRBJ1-2; D unclear. Trimming shortened V by 3 bases and J by 4 bases, and 6 bases separated the two germline ends. Germline V gives CDR1 GTSNPN, CDR2 SVGIG (reference sequence). This CDR3 is 11 amino acids long. The CDR3 DNA reads TGTGCCTGGAGGGGGAGCTATGGCTACACCTTC. It yields the protein CAWRGSYGYTF.

This clone was seen once. As DNA, the CDR3 is TGTGCCAGCAGTCAGGGTTGGAGCAATCAGCCCCAGCATTTT. Its protein product is CASSQGWSNQPQHF. The J gene is TRBJ1-5, the V gene TRBV6-5, with D possibly TRBD1 on 5 matching bases. Trimming left V 5 bases short and J 1 base short, with 9 bases between. Germline values: CDR1 MNHEY, CDR2 SVGAGI. This CDR3 has 14 residues.

The J gene is TRBJ1-2, the V gene TRBV6-5; possibly TRBD1 for D (5 bases). The germline CDR1 and CDR2 sequences are MNHEY and SVGAGI. V dropped 5 bases and J dropped 10 bases, with 14 bases sitting between them. The CDR3 contains 12 residues. The CDR3 region is CASSNPGVAYTF. The CDR3 DNA sequence: TGTGCCAGCAGTAACCCGGGGGTTGCCTACACCTTC.

This clone was counted a single time. J is TRBJ2-1 and V is TRBV3-1 (or the pseudogene TRBV3-2); D is undetermined. Per germline, CDR1 LGHDT and CDR2 YNNKEL (reference sequence). Trimming left V 0 bases short and J 3 bases short, with 9 bases between. This CDR3 is 15 amino acids long. The CDR3 nucleotides read TGTGCCAGCAGCCAAGAACCACAATACTACAATGAGCAGTTCTTC. It is translated as CASSQEPQYYNEQFF.

The chain employs TRBV5-1 and TRBJ1-2; 7 bases are a match to TRBD1. The CDR3 is made up of 15 amino acids. Unmatched junction bases numbered 12, after V lost 0 bases and J lost 10 bases. Germline CDR1 and CDR2: SGHRS and YFSETQ. The CDR3 region has the DNA TGCGCCAGCAGCTTGGAGGGGGCGCAGGGCAGGACCTACACCTTC. This encodes CASSLEGAQGRTYTF.

Note on this clone: The sample contains more than one DNA sequence encoding this CDR3. The rearrangement joins TRBV19 to TRBJ1-1, with 8 bases aligning to TRBD1. The length of the CDR3 is 14 residues. V trimming: 4 bases; J trimming: 1 base; junction bases outside the gene matches: 2. Germline values: CDR1 LNHDA, CDR2 SQIVND (reference sequence). The CDR3 nucleotides are TGTGCCAGTAGTACTGGACAGGGGAACACTGAAGCTTTCTTT. It yields the protein CASSTGQGNTEAFF.

The chain carries TRBV25-1 and TRBJ2-5; 7 positions match TRBD2. Germline-derived CDR1 and CDR2 are MGHDK and SYGVNS. The CDR3 sequence is 16 residues long. V was pared by 4 bases and J by 5 bases, with 13 bases of the junction left unmatched. The CDR3 DNA follows: TGTGCCAGCAGTGGTTTCGGGGGGTTTAGTCTGGAGACCCAGTACTTC. The encoded protein is CASSGFGGFSLETQYF.

The chain joins TRBV12-5 to TRBJ2-3; the match to TRBD2 covers 8 bases. This CDR3 has 15 residues. With 3 bases clipped from V and 5 bases from J, the junction kept 7 bases outside the gene matches. CDR1 is LGHNT and CDR2 is FRNRAP in the germline V gene. The CDR3 is CASGFFSGNVDTQYF. The CDR3 DNA reads as TGTGCTAGTGGTTTCTTTAGCGGGAATGTAGATACGCAGTATTTT.

This clone was detected once. The chain links TRBV4-1 to TRBJ1-6; TRBD1 aligns across 8 bases. Losses at the gene ends were 1 base for V and 6 bases for J; bases not matched to a gene: 5. Germline CDR1 reads MGHRA; CDR2 reads YSYEKL. CDR3 size: 16 residues. The CDR3: CASSQGAGTGNSPLHF. The CDR3 bases are TGCGCCAGCAGCCAAGGCGCCGGGACAGGTAATTCACCCCTCCACTTT.

The chain combines TRBV5-1 with TRBJ2-2; maybe TRBD2 (5 bases). The CDR3 is 16 amino acids. CDR1 and CDR2 (germline): SGHRS, YFSETQ. The germline V and J ends were trimmed by 3 bases and 1 base, with 13 bases remaining between them. The DNA of the CDR3 is TGCGCCAGCAGCTCGCTTAGCGAAAGGAACACCGGGGAGCTGTTTTTT. Translation: CASSSLSERNTGELFF.

The chain carries TRBV11-2 and TRBJ2-7, with TRBD2 matching 9 bases. The V and J ends lost 0 bases and 0 bases, in that order; junction bases with no gene match: 3. The germline V gene encodes CDR1 SGHAT and CDR2 FQNNGV. The CDR3 contains 16 residues. The CDR3 region has the DNA TGTGCCAGCAGCTTAGATCTAGCGGGGTACTCCTACGAGCAGTACTTC. This translates into CASSLDLAGYSYEQYF.

This rearrangement joins TRBV3-1 (or the pseudogene TRBV3-2) to TRBJ1-6; no reliable D call. Between the trimmed V and J ends, which lost 0 bases and 7 bases, there was a span of 4 bases. The CDR3 extends over 13 amino acids. CDR1 and CDR2 from the germline V gene are LGHDT and YNNKEL (reference sequence). CDR3 sequence: CASSQDGNSPLHF. The CDR3 DNA sequence: TGTGCCAGCAGCCAAGATGGCAATTCACCCCTCCACTTT.

V is TRBV12-3 or TRBV12-4 and J is TRBJ2-1; D unresolved. The length of the CDR3 is 12 residues. Trimming took 2 bases from V and 10 from J, leaving 9 bases between them. CDR3 DNA sequence: TGTGCCAGCAGTTTACTCCGACTGGAGCAGTTCTTC. Its protein is CASSLLRLEQFF.

The chain links TRBV5-1 to TRBJ2-5, with a tentative D call TRBD2 (6 bases). Germline V gene sequence: CDR1 SGHRS, CDR2 YFSETQ. The V end lost 2 bases, the J end lost 3 bases, and 14 bases lay between the germline ends. This CDR3 contains 15 residues. The CDR3 DNA sequence: TGCGCCAGCAGCTTAGTCGGGCGGGGAGAAGAGACCCAGTACTTC. Translated: CASSLVGRGEETQYF.

The rearrangement uses TRBV18 and TRBJ1-5; D is uncertain. V lost 2 bases, J lost 1 base, and 6 bases lay in between. The CDR3 is made up of 14 amino acids. Germline loops: CDR1 KGHSH, CDR2 LQKENI. As DNA, the CDR3 is TGTGCCAGCTCACCAGCGGGGAGCAATCAGCCCCAGCATTTT. This codes for CASSPAGSNQPQHF.

This rearrangement joins TRBV7-9 to TRBJ2-7; TRBD2 matches at 7 bases. Germline CDR1 is SEHNR and CDR2 is FQNEAQ (reference sequence). Trimming removed 5 bases from V and 6 bases from J; junction bases left unmatched: 7. The CDR3 length is 13 residues. The CDR3 protein is CASSLPAGSEQYF. CDR3 DNA: TGTGCCAGCAGCCTACCAGCGGGAAGCGAGCAGTACTTC. Full variable domain (missing parts from reference TRBV7-9 and TRBJ2-7): DTGVSQNPRHKITKRGQNVTFRCDPISEHNRLYWYRQTLGQGPEFLTYFQNEAQLEKSRLLSDRFSAERPKGSFSTLEIQRTEQGDSAMYLCASSLPAGSEQYFGPGTRLTVT.

This chain connects TRBV29-1 to TRBJ1-2; D is ambiguous. V shed 4 bases and J shed 6 bases, with 15 bases lying between them. Germline CDR1 and CDR2: SQVTM and ANQGSEA. CDR3 length equals 13 residues. The DNA for the CDR3 is TGCAGCGTTGTTTCAGTCAGCGGAAATGGCTACACCTTC. Residues: CSVVSVSGNGYTF.

The gene calls are TRBV10-3 and TRBJ1-1, with 7 bases that match TRBD1. CDR3 length equals 16 residues. After removal of 4 bases from V and 5 bases from J, the junction contained 13 bases not matched to a gene. Germline values: CDR1 ENHRY, CDR2 SYGVKD. In nucleotides, the CDR3 is TGTGCCATCAGTGGAGCACAGGGGTTCGGTTCTACTGAAGCTTTCTTT. Protein: CAISGAQGFGSTEAFF.

The V gene is TRBV5-1, the J gene TRBJ1-1; tentative D call: TRBD1 (6 bases). V was clipped by 0 bases and J by 1 base, with 10 bases between them. Germline loops: CDR1 SGHRS, CDR2 YFSETQ. The CDR3 is made up of 15 amino acids. The CDR3 loop reads CASSLGWGQNTEAFF. In DNA, the CDR3 is TGCGCCAGCAGCTTGGGTTGGGGGCAGAACACTGAAGCTTTCTTT.

This clone was recorded once. The chain carries TRBV25-1 and TRBJ1-2, with 8 bases lining up with TRBD1. CDR1 and CDR2 from the germline V gene are MGHDK and SYGVNS. V dropped 6 bases and J dropped 5; count of bases not matched to a gene: 11. This CDR3 has 15 amino acids. CDR3: CASRGQGSVNYGYTF. DNA for the CDR3: TGTGCCAGCAGAGGACAGGGCTCGGTAAATTATGGCTACACCTTC.

V is TRBV6-5 and J is TRBJ1-1; 8 bases agree with TRBD1. The CDR3 loop spans 14 amino acids. CDR1 and CDR2 (germline): MNHEY, SVGAGI. The J segment lost 3 bases and the V segment lost 6 bases, leaving 6 bases of the junction unmatched. CDR3 loop: CASRGTGGYTEAFF. CDR3 sequence (DNA): TGTGCCAGCAGGGGGACAGGAGGATACACTGAAGCTTTCTTT.

The chain carries TRBV7-9 and TRBJ2-7, with 8 bases lining up with TRBD1. Germline CDR1 SEHNR, CDR2 FQNEAQ (reference sequence). This CDR3 is 13 amino acids long. Unmatched junction bases numbered 6, after V lost 5 bases and J lost 6 bases. The CDR3 here is CASSPGQDREQYF. The CDR3 region has the DNA TGTGCCAGCAGCCCGGGACAGGACCGCGAGCAGTACTTC.

The chain is built from TRBV30 and TRBJ1-2; perhaps TRBD1 as D (5 bases). The germline gives CDR1 GTSNPN, CDR2 SVGIG (reference sequence). V lost 5 bases and J lost 4, with 8 bases in between. The CDR3 sequence is 11 residues long. The CDR3 nucleotides read TGTGCCTGGGACGACAGCTATGGCTACACCTTC. It translates to CAWDDSYGYTF. The variable domain in full, completed from reference TRBV30 and TRBJ1-2, reads SQTIHQWPATLVQPVGSPLSLECTVEGTSNPNLYWYRQAAGRGLQLLFYSVGIGQISSEVPQNLSASRPQDRQFILSSKKLLLSDSGFYLCAWDDSYGYTFGSGTRLTVV.